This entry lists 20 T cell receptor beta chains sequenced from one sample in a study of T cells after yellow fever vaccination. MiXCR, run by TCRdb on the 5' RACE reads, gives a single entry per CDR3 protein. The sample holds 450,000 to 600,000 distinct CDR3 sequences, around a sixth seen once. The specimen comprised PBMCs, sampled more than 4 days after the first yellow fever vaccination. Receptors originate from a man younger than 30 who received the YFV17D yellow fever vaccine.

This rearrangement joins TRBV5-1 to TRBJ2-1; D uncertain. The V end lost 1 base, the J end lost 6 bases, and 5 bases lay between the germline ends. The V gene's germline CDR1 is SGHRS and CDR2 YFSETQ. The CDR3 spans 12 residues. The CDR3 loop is CASSLLRNEQFF. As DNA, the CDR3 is TGCGCCAGCAGCTTGCTACGCAATGAGCAGTTCTTC.

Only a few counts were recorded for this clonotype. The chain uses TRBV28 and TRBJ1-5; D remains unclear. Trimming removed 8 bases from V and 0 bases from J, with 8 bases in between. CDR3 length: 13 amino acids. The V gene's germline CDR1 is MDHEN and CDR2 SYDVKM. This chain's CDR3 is CASRILSNQPQHF. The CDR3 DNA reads TGTGCCAGCCGTATCCTTAGCAATCAGCCCCAGCATTTT. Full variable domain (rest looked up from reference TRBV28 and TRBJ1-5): DVKVTQSSRYLVKRTGEKVFLECVQDMDHENMFWYRQDPGLGLRLIYFSYDVKMKEKGDIPEGYSVSREKKERFSLILESASTNQTSMYLCASRILSNQPQHFGDGTRLSIL.

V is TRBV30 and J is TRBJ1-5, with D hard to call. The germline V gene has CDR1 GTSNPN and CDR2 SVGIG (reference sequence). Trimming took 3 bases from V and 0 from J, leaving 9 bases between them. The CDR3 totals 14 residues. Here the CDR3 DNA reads TGTGCCTGGAGGTCCACTTATAGCAATCAGCCCCAGCATTTT. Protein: CAWRSTYSNQPQHF. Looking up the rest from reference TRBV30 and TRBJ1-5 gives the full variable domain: SQTIHQWPATLVQPVGSPLSLECTVEGTSNPNLYWYRQAAGRGLQLLFYSVGIGQISSEVPQNLSASRPQDRQFILSSKKLLLSDSGFYLCAWRSTYSNQPQHFGDGTRLSIL.

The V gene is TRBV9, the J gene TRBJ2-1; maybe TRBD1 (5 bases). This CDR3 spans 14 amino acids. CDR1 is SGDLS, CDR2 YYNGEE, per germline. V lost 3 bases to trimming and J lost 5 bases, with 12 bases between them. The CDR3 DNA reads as TGTGCCAGCAGCGCCCAGGGCAGTGACAATGAGCAGTTCTTC. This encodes CASSAQGSDNEQFF.

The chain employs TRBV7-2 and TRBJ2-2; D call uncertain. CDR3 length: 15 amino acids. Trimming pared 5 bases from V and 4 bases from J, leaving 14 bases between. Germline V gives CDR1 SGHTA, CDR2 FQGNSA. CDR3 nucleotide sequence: TGTGCCAGCAGCCCCCTCGATCGTGGCACCGGGGAGCTGTTTTTT. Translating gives CASSPLDRGTGELFF.

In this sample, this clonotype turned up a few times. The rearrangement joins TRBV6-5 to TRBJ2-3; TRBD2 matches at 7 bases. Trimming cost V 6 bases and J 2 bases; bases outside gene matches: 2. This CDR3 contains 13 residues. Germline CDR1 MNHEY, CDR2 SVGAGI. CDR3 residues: CASRGTTTDTQYF. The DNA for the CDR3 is TGTGCCAGCAGAGGGACTACCACAGATACGCAGTATTTT.

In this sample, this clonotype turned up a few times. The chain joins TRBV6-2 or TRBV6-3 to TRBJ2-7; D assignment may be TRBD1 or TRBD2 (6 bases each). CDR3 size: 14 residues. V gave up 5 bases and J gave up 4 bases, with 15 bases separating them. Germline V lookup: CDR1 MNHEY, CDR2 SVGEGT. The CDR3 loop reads CASSRLRGLYEQYV. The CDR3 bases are TGTGCCAGCAGTCGGCTTCGGGGGCTATACGAGCAGTACGTC.

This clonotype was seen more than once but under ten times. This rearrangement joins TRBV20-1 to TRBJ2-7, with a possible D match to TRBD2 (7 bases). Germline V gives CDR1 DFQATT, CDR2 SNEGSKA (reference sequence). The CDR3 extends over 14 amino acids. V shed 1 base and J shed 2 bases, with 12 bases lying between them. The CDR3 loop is CSARGGGPTYEQYF. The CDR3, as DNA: TGCAGTGCTAGAGGCGGGGGCCCCACCTACGAGCAGTACTTC.

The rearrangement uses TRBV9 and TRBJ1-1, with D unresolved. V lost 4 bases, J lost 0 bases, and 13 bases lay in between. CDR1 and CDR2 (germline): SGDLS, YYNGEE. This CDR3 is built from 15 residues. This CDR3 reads CASSKAGALNTEAFF. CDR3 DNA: TGTGCCAGCAGCAAGGCGGGAGCTTTGAACACTGAAGCTTTCTTT.

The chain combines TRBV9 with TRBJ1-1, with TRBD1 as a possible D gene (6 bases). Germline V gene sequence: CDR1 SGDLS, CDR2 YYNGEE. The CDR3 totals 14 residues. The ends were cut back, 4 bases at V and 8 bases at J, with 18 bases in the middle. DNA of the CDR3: TGTGCCAGCAGCCCCAGGGACATCAGGTTGGAAGCTTTCTTT. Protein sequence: CASSPRDIRLEAFF.

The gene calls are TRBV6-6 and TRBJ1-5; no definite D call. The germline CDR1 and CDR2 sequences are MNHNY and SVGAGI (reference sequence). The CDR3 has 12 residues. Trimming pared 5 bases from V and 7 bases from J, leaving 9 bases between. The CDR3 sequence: CASSPLNQPQHF. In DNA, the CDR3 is TGTGCCAGCAGTCCATTAAACCAGCCCCAGCATTTT.

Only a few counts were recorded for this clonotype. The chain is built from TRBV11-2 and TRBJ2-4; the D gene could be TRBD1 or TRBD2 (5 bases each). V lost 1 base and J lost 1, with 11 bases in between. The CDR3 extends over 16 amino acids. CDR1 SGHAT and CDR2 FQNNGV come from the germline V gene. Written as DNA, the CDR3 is TGTGCCAGCAGCTTAGGGGGGTCGGGGGCCAAAAACATTCAGTACTTC. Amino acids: CASSLGGSGAKNIQYF. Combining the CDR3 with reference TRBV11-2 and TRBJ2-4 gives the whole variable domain EAGVAQSPRYKIIEKRQSVAFWCNPISGHATLYWYQQILGQGPKLLIQFQNNGVVDDSQLPKDRFSAERLKGVDSTLKIQPAKLEDSAVYLCASSLGGSGAKNIQYFGAGTRLSVL.

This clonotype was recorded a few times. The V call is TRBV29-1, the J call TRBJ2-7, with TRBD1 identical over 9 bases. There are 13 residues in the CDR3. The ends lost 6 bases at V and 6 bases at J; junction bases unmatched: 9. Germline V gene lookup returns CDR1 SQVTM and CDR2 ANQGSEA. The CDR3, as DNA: TGCAGCGTCGGGACAGGGAGTAGAGGCGAGCAGTACTTC. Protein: CSVGTGSRGEQYF.

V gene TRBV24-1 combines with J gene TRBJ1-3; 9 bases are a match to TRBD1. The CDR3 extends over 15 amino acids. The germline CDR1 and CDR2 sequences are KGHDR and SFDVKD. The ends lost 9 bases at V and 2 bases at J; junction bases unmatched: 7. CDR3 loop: CATVGQGLPGNTIYF. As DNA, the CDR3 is TGTGCCACCGTGGGACAGGGCCTCCCTGGAAACACCATATATTTT.

CDR3 loop: CASSPLLGPSGNTIYF. The DNA for the CDR3 is TGTGCCAGCAGCCCCCTATTGGGTCCCTCTGGAAACACCATATATTTT. The chain joins TRBV6-1 to TRBJ1-3; D is unresolved. Trimming removed 6 bases at V and 0 bases at J, with 15 bases between. CDR3 length: 16 residues. The germline V gene encodes CDR1 MNHNS and CDR2 SASEGT.

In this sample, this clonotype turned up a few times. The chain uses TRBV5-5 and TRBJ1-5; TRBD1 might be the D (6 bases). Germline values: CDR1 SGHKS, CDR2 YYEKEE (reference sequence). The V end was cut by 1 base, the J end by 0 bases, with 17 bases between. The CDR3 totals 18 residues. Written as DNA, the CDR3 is TGTGCCAGCAGCTTGAAGTTGCAGGGGACCTATAGCAATCAGCCCCAGCATTTT. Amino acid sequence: CASSLKLQGTYSNQPQHF.

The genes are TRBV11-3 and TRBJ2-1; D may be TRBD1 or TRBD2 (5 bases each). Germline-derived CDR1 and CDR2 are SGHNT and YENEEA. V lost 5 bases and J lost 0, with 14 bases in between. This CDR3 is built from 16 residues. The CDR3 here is CASSAHGASSYNEQFF. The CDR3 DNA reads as TGTGCCAGCAGCGCCCACGGGGCGAGCTCCTACAATGAGCAGTTCTTC.

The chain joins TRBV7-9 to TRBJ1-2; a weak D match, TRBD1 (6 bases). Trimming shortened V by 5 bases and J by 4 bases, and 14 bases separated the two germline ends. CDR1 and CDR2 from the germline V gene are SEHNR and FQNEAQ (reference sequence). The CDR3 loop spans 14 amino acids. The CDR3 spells CASSQRQELYGYTF. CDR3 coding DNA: TGTGCCAGCAGCCAAAGACAGGAACTCTATGGCTACACCTTC.

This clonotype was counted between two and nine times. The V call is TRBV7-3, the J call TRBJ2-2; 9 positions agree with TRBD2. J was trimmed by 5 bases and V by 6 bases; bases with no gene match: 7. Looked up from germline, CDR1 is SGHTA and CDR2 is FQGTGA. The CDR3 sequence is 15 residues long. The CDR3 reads CASRQAGGNTGELFF. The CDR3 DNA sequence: TGTGCCAGCAGACAAGCGGGGGGTAATACCGGGGAGCTGTTTTTT.

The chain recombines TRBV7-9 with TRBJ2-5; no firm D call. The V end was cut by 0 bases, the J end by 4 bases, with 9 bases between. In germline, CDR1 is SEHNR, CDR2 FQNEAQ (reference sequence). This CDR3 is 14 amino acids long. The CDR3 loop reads CASSLAQQAETQYF. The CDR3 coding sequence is TGTGCCAGCAGCTTAGCTCAGCAAGCAGAGACCCAGTACTTC.